One and the same sample provided the 11 T cell receptor beta chains below, sequenced in a study of T cells in Graves' hyperthyroidism and ophthalmopathy. RNA transcripts gave rise to amplified TCR beta CDR3 regions. HTBI primers drove first-round RT-PCR of the TCR CDR3. One entry per CDR3 protein, called by TCRdb with MiXCR from the multiplex PCR reads. Of hundreds of thousands of distinct CDR3 sequences detected, approximately 13% appear once; the ten largest clones hold roughly 6.2%. Sequenced material: blood. These TCRs come from a woman under 40 with Graves' hyperthyroidism that later progressed to Graves' ophthalmopathy.

The genes are TRBV13 and TRBJ2-1; TRBD1 or TRBD2 may be the D gene (5 bases each). This CDR3 region has 15 residues. Germline CDR1 PRHDT, CDR2 FYEKMQ (reference sequence). V lost 3 bases and J 8 bases, leaving 17 bases between the germline ends. In DNA form, the CDR3 reads TGTGCCAGCAGCTTTTCCCGGGGCCTTACGGATGAGCAGTTCTTC. Translating it yields CASSFSRGLTDEQFF.

The genes are TRBV3-1 and TRBJ1-4; no reliable D call. CDR3 size: 14 residues. CDR1 is LGHDT, CDR2 YNNKEL, per germline (reference sequence). Trimming took off 5 bases at V and 6 bases at J, with 13 bases between the two ends. This chain's CDR3 is CASSVDGRDEKLFF. DNA for the CDR3: TGTGCCAGCAGCGTAGATGGGAGGGATGAAAAACTGTTTTTT.

This chain uses TRBV28 with TRBJ2-7; TRBD1 matches at 11 bases. The V gene's germline CDR1 is MDHEN and CDR2 SYDVKM. The CDR3 contains 17 residues. Unmatched junction bases numbered 14, after V lost 6 bases and J lost 4 bases. Here the CDR3 DNA reads TGTGCCAGCAGCGCCTTCCTAGAGGACAGGGGGCGATACGAGCAGTACTTC. Translation: CASSAFLEDRGRYEQYF.

The chain recombines TRBV6-1 with TRBJ2-5; the D is unclear. This CDR3 comprises 13 residues. Germline V gene lookup returns CDR1 MNHNS and CDR2 SASEGT. V lost 9 bases, J lost 4 bases, and 15 bases lay in between. The DNA of the CDR3 is TGTGCCAGGTCGTGGGGAAGAATAGAGACCCAGTACTTC. Translation: CARSWGRIETQYF.

The sample holds many counts of this clonotype. CDR3 sequence (DNA): TGTGCCATCAGTGATACCGCGGGAGTGGGGGCCGGGGAGCTGTTTTTT. Translating gives CAISDTAGVGAGELFF. This sequence joins TRBV10-3 and TRBJ2-2; 7 bases map to TRBD2. CDR1 is ENHRY and CDR2 is SYGVKD in the germline V gene. CDR3 size: 16 residues. The V segment lost 3 bases and the J segment 6 bases; nucleotides outside the gene matches: 10.

The CDR3 coding sequence is TGTGCCAGCAGTTCCACGGTCTCCTACGAGCAGTACTTC. Translated, it gives CASSSTVSYEQYF. The rearrangement links TRBV12-3 or TRBV12-4 to TRBJ2-7; D remains unclear. The CDR3 loop spans 13 amino acids. V lost 4 bases and J lost 0, with 7 bases in between.

This clonotype was counted at least ten times. This rearrangement joins TRBV10-3 to TRBJ2-1; 7 bases match TRBD2. The V segment lost 5 bases and the J segment 0 bases; nucleotides outside the gene matches: 7. This CDR3 contains 16 residues. The germline V gene has CDR1 ENHRY and CDR2 SYGVKD. The CDR3 nucleotides are TGTGCCATCAGTAGCGGGACCTCGAGCTCCTACAATGAGCAGTTCTTC. It encodes CAISSGTSSSYNEQFF.

This clonotype has just a few counts. Just one base apart from a much larger clone, this may be a read error. This chain joins TRBV19 and TRBJ1-1, with a tentative D call TRBD1 (6 bases). The CDR3 runs to 15 residues. Germline V gene lookup returns CDR1 LNHDA and CDR2 SQIVND (reference sequence). The CDR3 coding sequence is TGTGTCAGTAGTAAGGGACAAAGTGGGAACACTGAAGCTTTCTTT. Amino acid sequence: CVSSKGQSGNTEAFF.

This clonotype has ten or more counts. J is TRBJ2-3 and V is TRBV3-1; 7 positions match TRBD2. Trimming removed 2 bases from V and 6 bases from J; junction bases left unmatched: 5. This CDR3 comprises 14 residues. Germline V CDR1 and CDR2: LGHDT, YNNKEL (reference sequence). DNA of the CDR3: TGTGCCAGCAGCCAAAGCCAGGGAGGGGATACGCAGTATTTT. Its protein is CASSQSQGGDTQYF.

This chain joins TRBV3-1 and TRBJ2-7; TRBD2 aligns across 12 bases. The CDR3 is 15 residues long. V was pared by 3 bases and J by 5 bases, with 5 bases of the junction left unmatched. The germline CDR1 and CDR2 sequences are LGHDT and YNNKEL (reference sequence). CDR3 nucleotides: TGTGCCAGCAGCCAGACTAGCGGGGGCTTTGACGAGCAGTACTTC. Translated, it gives CASSQTSGGFDEQYF.

The table lists this clonotype with a few counts. The V and J genes are TRBV19 and TRBJ2-7; 11 nucleotides agree with TRBD2. V shed 6 bases, J shed 6 bases, and the junction held 7 bases outside the gene matches. The CDR3 consists of 14 residues. Germline V gene data show CDR1 as LNHDA and CDR2 as SQIVND (reference sequence). CDR3 sequence reads: CASSPDTSGGEQYF. The CDR3 coding sequence is TGTGCCAGTAGCCCGGACACTAGCGGGGGCGAGCAGTACTTC.